The 21 T cell receptor beta chains reported below all come from one sample, sequenced in a study of sequential checkpoint blockade in melanoma. The treatment: randomized to nivolumab then ipilimumab (arm A) or the reverse (arm B). Data came from immunoSEQ multiplex PCR; TCRdb stores just in-frame clones and leaves some out. The table lists around 20,000 clones, more than 60% of them singletons. The specimen was CD8+ T cells sorted from blood (inferred from file names), collected from a patient given nivolumab and ipilimumab in sequence. Receptors originate from a human donor with melanoma.

This CDR3 is CASSAGVNTEAFF. The CDR3 DNA follows: TGTGCCAGCAGTGCAGGGGTGAACACTGAAGCTTTCTTT. The chain employs TRBV25-1 and TRBJ1-1, with TRBD1 as a possible D gene (6 bases). Germline V CDR1 and CDR2: MGHDK, SYGVNS. The CDR3 extends over 13 amino acids. Trimming removed 4 bases from V and 0 bases from J, with 6 bases in between.

The CDR3 spells CASSLGGRSGEQYF. The DNA for the CDR3 is TGTGCCAGCAGCTTAGGTGGCAGGTCAGGGGAGCAGTACTTC. The chain couples TRBV7-9 to TRBJ2-7; perhaps TRBD1 as D (5 bases). V dropped 1 base and J dropped 7 bases, with 14 bases sitting between them. The CDR3 has 14 amino acids. CDR1 is SEHNR and CDR2 is FQNEAQ in the germline V gene (reference sequence).

V usage is TRBV27 and J usage is TRBJ1-5; 8 bases fit TRBD1. The germline V gene has CDR1 MNHEY and CDR2 SMNVEV (reference sequence). CDR3 size: 16 residues. J was trimmed by 2 bases and V by 2 bases; bases with no gene match: 5. The CDR3 spells CASSLGQGYGNQPQHF. The CDR3 nucleotides read TGTGCCAGCAGTTTAGGACAGGGCTACGGCAATCAGCCCCAGCATTTT.

The chain combines TRBV6-5 with TRBJ1-2; possible D gene TRBD1, 5 bases. The CDR3 contains 13 residues. From germline, CDR1 is MNHEY and CDR2 SVGAGI. V lost 6 bases and J lost 0, with 8 bases in between. In DNA, the CDR3 is TGTGCCAGCAGCGACAGTCCTAACTATGGCTACACCTTC. This sequence encodes CASSDSPNYGYTF.

The V and J genes are TRBV10-2 and TRBJ2-7, with D perhaps TRBD1 (6 bases). The CDR3 spans 12 residues. In germline, CDR1 is WSHSY, CDR2 SAAADI. Trimming left V 9 bases short and J 2 bases short, with 11 bases between. This chain's CDR3 is CASQGTAYEQYF. CDR3 in DNA: TGCGCCAGTCAGGGGACCGCCTACGAGCAGTACTTC.

This chain links TRBV9 with TRBJ2-7; D may be TRBD2 (5 bases). CDR1 and CDR2 from the germline V gene are SGDLS and YYNGEE. This CDR3 region has 15 residues. V was shortened by 4 bases and J by 2 bases, with 16 bases between the two germline ends. CDR3 DNA: TGTGCCAGCAGCATAGCTCAAGCGGCAACCTACGAGCAGTACTTC. This encodes CASSIAQAATYEQYF.

This rearrangement joins TRBV9 to TRBJ2-1; 10 nucleotides agree with TRBD2. The CDR3 length is 15 residues. V trimming: 0 bases; J trimming: 7 bases; junction bases outside the gene matches: 4. In germline, CDR1 is SGDLS, CDR2 YYNGEE. For the CDR3, the DNA is TGTGCCAGCAGCGTAGTACTAGCGGGGAGGAATGAGCAGTTCTTC. It is translated as CASSVVLAGRNEQFF.

This chain links TRBV28 with TRBJ1-2, with TRBD1 identical over 7 bases. The J segment lost 5 bases and the V segment lost 5 bases, leaving 11 bases of the junction unmatched. The V gene's germline CDR1 is MDHEN and CDR2 SYDVKM. The CDR3 is 15 residues long. The CDR3 here is CASSISKTGLYGYTF. The CDR3 nucleotides read TGTGCCAGCAGTATCTCAAAGACAGGGTTATATGGCTACACCTTC.

V is TRBV6-1 and J is TRBJ2-7, with 12 nucleotides matching TRBD2. With 3 bases clipped from V and 5 bases from J, the junction kept 2 bases outside the gene matches. In germline, CDR1 is MNHNS, CDR2 SASEGT. This CDR3 region has 14 residues. This CDR3 reads CASSDGLAGHEQYF. The CDR3 nucleotides are TGTGCCAGCAGTGATGGACTAGCGGGACACGAGCAGTACTTC.

The J gene is TRBJ1-2, the V gene TRBV6-5; possibly TRBD1 for D (5 bases). The CDR3 contains 12 residues. CDR1 and CDR2 (germline): MNHEY, SVGAGI. Trimming took 2 bases from V and 8 from J, leaving 9 bases between them. The CDR3 DNA reads TGTGCCAGCAGTTACGGGGCCGGCGGCTACACCTTC. It codes for CASSYGAGGYTF.

The chain combines TRBV6-7 with TRBJ2-7; 11 nucleotides line up with TRBD2. TRBV6-7 is filed as an ORF, its function uncertain. This CDR3 region has 19 residues. V lost 2 bases, J lost 5 bases, and 17 bases stayed unmatched. CDR3 region: CASSYSVGLAGGWQNEQYF. CDR3 in DNA: TGTGCCAGCAGTTACAGTGTCGGACTAGCGGGTGGCTGGCAGAACGAGCAGTACTTC.

The J gene is TRBJ2-7, the V gene TRBV5-1; D not resolved. The V end lost 4 bases, the J end lost 3 bases, and 5 bases lay between the germline ends. CDR3 size: 11 residues. Looked up from germline, CDR1 is SGHRS and CDR2 is YFSETQ. In DNA form, the CDR3 reads TGCGCCAGCAGCCCCGGCTACGAGCAGTACTTC. Its translation is CASSPGYEQYF.

Concerning this clone: A read error may explain this, as a much larger clone is one base away. The chain recombines TRBV7-2 with TRBJ2-7, with TRBD1 matching over 9 bases. The V and J ends lost 5 bases and 3 bases, in that order; junction bases with no gene match: 5. CDR1 SGHTA and CDR2 FQGNSA come from the germline V gene. The CDR3 is 14 residues long. The CDR3 DNA is TGTGCCAGCAGCGCCCGGGACAGGGACTACGAGCAGTACTTC. The encoded protein is CASSARDRDYEQYF.

J is TRBJ2-7 and V is TRBV28; TRBD2 matches at 8 bases. Germline assignment: CDR1 MDHEN and CDR2 SYDVKM. The CDR3 sequence is 12 residues long. V was clipped by 3 bases and J by 7 bases; unmatched bases: 2. CDR3 loop: CASSFPGGEQYF. CDR3 in DNA: TGTGCCAGCAGTTTCCCGGGGGGGGAGCAGTACTTC.

In DNA, the CDR3 is TGTGCCATCAGTGACCTCGATCAGCCCCAGCATTTT. Encoded protein: CAISDLDQPQHF. This chain links TRBV10-3 with TRBJ1-5; no definite D call. This CDR3 is 12 amino acids long. V was trimmed by 3 bases and J by 5 bases, leaving 5 bases between them. CDR1 is ENHRY, CDR2 SYGVKD, per germline.

In this sample, this clone turned up a few times. The rearrangement uses TRBV6-5 and TRBJ1-1, with 7 nucleotides matching TRBD1. Trimming at V came to 6 bases and at J to 5 bases, leaving 3 bases not matched to a gene. The V gene's germline CDR1 is MNHEY and CDR2 SVGAGI. This CDR3 comprises 12 residues. This CDR3 reads CASSLQGTEAFF. CDR3 nucleotides: TGTGCCAGCAGCTTACAGGGGACTGAAGCTTTCTTT.

This sequence joins TRBV30 and TRBJ2-7; weak D call: TRBD1 (6 bases). The CDR3 spans 13 residues. V lost 5 bases and J 3 bases, leaving 14 bases between the germline ends. The germline gives CDR1 GTSNPN, CDR2 SVGIG (reference sequence). In DNA, the CDR3 is TGTGCCTGGCGCAGGGGAGTTGGCTACGAGCAGTACTTC. Translated, it gives CAWRRGVGYEQYF.

This clone is medium-sized. This sample also contains other DNA sequences that code for the same CDR3. The V call is TRBV14, the J call TRBJ1-2; possible D gene TRBD1, 5 bases. The V end was cut by 0 bases, the J end by 2 bases, with 7 bases between. The length of the CDR3 is 14 residues. Germline CDR1 and CDR2: SGHDN and FVKESK. For the CDR3, the DNA is TGTGCCAGCAGCCAAGAAAGGGGAAACTATGGCTACACCTTC. Amino acids: CASSQERGNYGYTF.

This clone has just one count. The chain joins TRBV7-8 to TRBJ2-7; TRBD2 aligns across 13 bases. There are 19 residues in the CDR3. V dropped 3 bases and J dropped 0; count of bases not matched to a gene: 11. Germline CDR1 SGHVS, CDR2 FQNEAQ. CDR3 in DNA: TGTGCCAGCAGCTTTGGTACGGGACTAGCGGGATTCAGCTCCTACGAGCAGTACTTC. This sequence encodes CASSFGTGLAGFSSYEQYF.

This sequence joins TRBV2 and TRBJ2-7; TRBD2 aligns across 10 bases. Trimming at V came to 0 bases and at J to 1 base, leaving 24 bases not matched to a gene. The length of the CDR3 is 23 residues. The germline V gene encodes CDR1 SNHLY and CDR2 FYNNEI. CDR3: CASSEARLPQGEREGHISYEQYF. CDR3 DNA: TGTGCCAGCAGTGAAGCGCGTCTCCCCCAGGGGGAGCGGGAGGGCCATATTTCCTACGAGCAGTACTTC.

The gene calls are TRBV13 and TRBJ1-1, with TRBD1 matching over 9 bases. Germline V gives CDR1 PRHDT, CDR2 FYEKMQ (reference sequence). The ends lost 5 bases at V and 5 bases at J; junction bases unmatched: 12. The CDR3 is 16 amino acids. As DNA, the CDR3 is TGTGCCAGCAGCGCCTTACCGGGACAGGGTGGAACTGAAGCTTTCTTT. Residues: CASSALPGQGGTEAFF.